This TCR beta chain was sequenced during a study of brain metastases from non-small cell lung cancer. Study-wide results and caveats: Brain metastases had lower T-cell infiltration than primary tumors. In about 64% of brain metastases, T-cell clones were expanded compared with matched primary tumors. Paired brain metastases and primary tumors largely shared TCR repertoires.

Libraries were prepared by immunoSEQ multiplex PCR; TCRdb keeps only in-frame clonotypes and omits some of them. The sample lists about 4,200 clones, roughly 85% occurring once. The CDR3 consists of 12 residues. About this clone: Its target is unknown.

The chain carries TRBV21-1 and TRBJ2-4; the table's D call, TRBD1, was not checked against the DNA. TRBV21-1 is designated a pseudogene. This sequence originates from a donor aged 40 or over with non-small cell lung cancer. The sequenced sample was primary lung tumor tissue. The chain's CDR3 is CASSKVLGQPVF. The DNA of the CDR3 is TGTGCCAGCAGCAAAGTGTTAGGACAGCCCGTCTTC.